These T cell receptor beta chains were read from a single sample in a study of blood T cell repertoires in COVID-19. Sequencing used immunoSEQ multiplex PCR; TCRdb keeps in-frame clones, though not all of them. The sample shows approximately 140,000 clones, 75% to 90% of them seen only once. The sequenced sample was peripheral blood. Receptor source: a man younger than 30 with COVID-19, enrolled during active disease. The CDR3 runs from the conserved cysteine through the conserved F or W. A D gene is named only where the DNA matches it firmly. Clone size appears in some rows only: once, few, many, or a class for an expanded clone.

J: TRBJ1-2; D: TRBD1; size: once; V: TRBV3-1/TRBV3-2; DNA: TGTGCCAGCAGCCAAGACTGGACAGGAATGATGTCTGGCTACACCTTC; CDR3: CASSQDWTGMMSGYTF
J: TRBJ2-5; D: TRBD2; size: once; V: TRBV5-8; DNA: TGTGCCAGCAGCCCCGGGACTAGCGGGAGAGAGACCCAGTACTTC; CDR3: CASSPGTSGRETQYF
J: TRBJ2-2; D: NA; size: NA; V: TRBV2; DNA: TGTGCCAGCAGACGACGGGTCAGGGGTAACACCGGGGAGCTGTTTTTT; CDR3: CASRRRVRGNTGELFF
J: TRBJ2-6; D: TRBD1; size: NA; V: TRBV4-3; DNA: TGCGCCAGCAGCACACGGACAGGGGCTAGATCCTCTGGGGCCAACGTCCTGACTTTC; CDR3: CASSTRTGARSSGANVLTF
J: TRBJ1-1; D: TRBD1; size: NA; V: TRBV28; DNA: TGTGCCAGCAGTTTATCCCGGGACAGGGGGCTGGTCACTGAAGCTTTCTTT; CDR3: CASSLSRDRGLVTEAFF
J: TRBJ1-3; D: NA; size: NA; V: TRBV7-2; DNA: TGTGCCAGCAGCTTATCGGCAGGTCCTGGAAACACCATATATTTT; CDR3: CASSLSAGPGNTIYF
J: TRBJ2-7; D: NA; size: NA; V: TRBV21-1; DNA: TGTGCCAGCAGCAAATCGGGACTAAGAGGGTTCGAGCAGTACTTC; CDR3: CASSKSGLRGFEQYF
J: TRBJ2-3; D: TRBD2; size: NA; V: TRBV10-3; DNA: TGTGCCATCAGTATGTCTAGCGGGAGCCGGGATACGCAGTATTTT; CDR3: CAISMSSGSRDTQYF
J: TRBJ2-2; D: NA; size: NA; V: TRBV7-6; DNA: TGTGCCAGCAGCTTAGACGGGGAGGTCCTTTACACCGGGGAGCTGTTTTTT; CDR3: CASSLDGEVLYTGELFF
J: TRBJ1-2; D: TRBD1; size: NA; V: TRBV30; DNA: TGTGCCTGGAGTTTGACAGGGGGAGACTATGGCTACACCTTC; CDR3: CAWSLTGGDYGYTF
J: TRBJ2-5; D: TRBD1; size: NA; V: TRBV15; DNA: TGTGCCACCAGTAGGGGGCAAGGGATTGAAGGGGCGTCCCAGTACTTC; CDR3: CATSRGQGIEGASQYF
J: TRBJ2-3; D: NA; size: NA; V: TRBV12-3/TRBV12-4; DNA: TGTGCCAGCAGTGCTCCCGAGCCTACGCAGTATTTT; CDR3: CASSAPEPTQYF
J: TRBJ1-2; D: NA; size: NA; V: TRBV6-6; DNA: TGTGCCAGCAGTCCAGGACACGCCAAGGCCTATGGCTACACCTTC; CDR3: CASSPGHAKAYGYTF
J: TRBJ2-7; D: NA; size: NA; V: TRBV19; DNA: TGTGCCAGTAGTATGGGGGGAGCGGGCAGCTCCTACGAGCAGTACTTC; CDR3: CASSMGGAGSSYEQYF
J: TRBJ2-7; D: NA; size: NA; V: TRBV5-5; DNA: TGTGCCAGCAGGAATGAGGCCTTTACCTACGAGCAGTACTTC; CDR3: CASRNEAFTYEQYF
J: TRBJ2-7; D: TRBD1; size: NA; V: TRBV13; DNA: TGTGCCAGCAGCACCAGGACAGGGGAACAGGGCCCTACCTACGAGCAGTACTTC; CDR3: CASSTRTGEQGPTYEQYF